This T cell receptor (beta chain) was captured in a study of beta chain features in type 1 diabetes. Background on the study: Sorted cells numbering some 110 million were examined across all samples.

The authors reverse transcribed all of the isolated RNA, so sequencing captured expressed TCRB transcripts. Sequencing of naive, central memory and regulatory T cell samples gave an average of around 4 million reads. Data came from immunoSEQ multiplex PCR; TCRdb stores just in-frame clones and leaves some out. The sample records some 500,000 clones, roughly 11% being singletons. Study findings and constraints: Researchers report that Type 1 diabetes patients had moderately but significantly shorter TCRB CDR3s across all four CD4+ subsets.

The V end lost 3 bases, the J end lost 6 bases, and 14 bases lay between the germline ends. Germline CDR1 reads MDHEN; CDR2 reads SYDVKM. The CDR3 consists of 15 residues. Concerning this clone itself: What it recognizes is unknown.

The source is a woman between 18 and 29 years old in good health. Sequencing used naive CD4+ T cells from blood. The rearrangement uses TRBV28 and TRBJ1-4; no clear D gene. Written as DNA, the CDR3 is TGTGCCAGCAGTTTTGGCGTTGGAAAAGATGAAAAACTGTTTTTT. Amino acids: CASSFGVGKDEKLFF.